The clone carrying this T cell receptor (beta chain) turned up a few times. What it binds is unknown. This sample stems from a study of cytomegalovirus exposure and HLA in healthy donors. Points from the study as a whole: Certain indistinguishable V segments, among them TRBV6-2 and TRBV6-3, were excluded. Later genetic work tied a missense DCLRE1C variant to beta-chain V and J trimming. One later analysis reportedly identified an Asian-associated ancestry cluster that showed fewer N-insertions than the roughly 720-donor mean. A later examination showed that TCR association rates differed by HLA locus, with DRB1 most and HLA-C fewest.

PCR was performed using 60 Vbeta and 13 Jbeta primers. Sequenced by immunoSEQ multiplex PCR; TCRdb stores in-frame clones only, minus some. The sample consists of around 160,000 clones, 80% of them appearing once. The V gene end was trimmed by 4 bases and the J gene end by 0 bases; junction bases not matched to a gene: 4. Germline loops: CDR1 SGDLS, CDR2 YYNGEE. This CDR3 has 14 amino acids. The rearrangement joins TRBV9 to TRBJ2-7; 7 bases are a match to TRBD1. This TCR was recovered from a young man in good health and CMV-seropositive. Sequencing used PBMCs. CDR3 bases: TGTGCCAGCAGCCCCCGGACAGGCTCCTACGAGCAGTACTTC. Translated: CASSPRTGSYEQYF.